This T cell receptor (beta chain) was captured by sequencing in a study of blood T cell repertoires in COVID-19. Background on the study: Whether acute or convalescent, the COVID-19 samples came from the United States, Italy and Spain. T cells, B-cell-depleted T cells, or PBMCs provided the cDNA or gDNA that served as material.

Germline lookup yields CDR1 SGHVS and CDR2 FNYEAQ. V shed 6 bases and J 6 bases; nucleotides not matched to a gene: 13. The CDR3 consists of 15 residues. Study processing details: Scientists estimated how many nucleated cells there were by amplifying reference gene primers. Assay used: immunoSEQ multiplex PCR; TCRdb lists only in-frame clones, some missing. V and J calls and clone size are as listed in that table; D and trimming were resolved from the DNA. Among approximately 59,000 clones, about 85% were seen once, and the ten largest hold around 3.4%. The material sequenced was peripheral blood. The chain recombines TRBV7-6 with TRBJ1-2; 7 bases agree with TRBD1. The source is a woman aged 80 or older with acute or convalescent COVID-19. CDR3: CASRIPHDRVDGYTF. In DNA form, the CDR3 reads TGTGCCAGCAGAATTCCCCATGACAGGGTAGATGGCTACACCTTC.